This TCR beta chain was sequenced for a study of regulatory T cells in long-lasting Graves disease (dated by TCRdb to about 2021). About the study as a whole: Patients with newly diagnosed Graves' disease had been on antithyroid drugs for under 3 months. This study used TCR sequencing and RNA sequencing of peripheral blood to compare persistent Graves' disease patients against newly diagnosed Graves' disease patients. The study was conducted in China and was registered as a clinical trial. A total of some 35 samples underwent TCR sequencing, from around 13 patients with persistent Graves' disease and roughly 20 patients with newly diagnosed Graves' disease. Study-wide conclusions, independent of this receptor: Persistent patients shared more public clonotypes among themselves (2,741) than newly diagnosed patients did (approximately 970). Persistent Graves' disease patients showed lower TCR Shannon entropy and fewer highly expanded clones than newly diagnosed patients, suggesting clonal expansion. Preferential use of TRBV28, TRBJ1-2 and TRBJ2-5 was observed in persistent disease, whereas TRBV20-1 and TRBJ2-1 were favored in newly diagnosed disease. As a limitation, the authors acknowledged that the small sample size may reduce accuracy. Peripheral blood alone was examined, since thyroid tissue, which constituted the primary lesion, could not be accessed. Sequencing and analysis were restricted to the TCR beta chain.

This clonotype has at least ten counts. The target of this receptor is not known. No base quality information exists; no much larger clone differs at one position. The CDR3 runs 14 amino acids, cysteine and phenylalanine included. CDR3 DNA is the only sequence kept; it has 42 bases, read in frame from the first base. For CDR1 and CDR2, the germline V gene lists SGHAT and FQNNGV. V is reduced by 6 bases and J by 7 bases, leaving a spacing of 18 bases between them. The sample's time point, from its label and the paper: newly diagnosed GD, antithyroid drugs for less than 3 months. For both TCR sequencing and RNA sequencing, RNA was extracted from PBMCs using TRIzol. The diagnosis of Graves' disease followed American Thyroid Association guidelines. Patients for the study were recruited at an endocrinology department in Xi'an, China. Each patient gave roughly 8.4 milliliters of peripheral blood, collected in an EDTA anticoagulant tube. PBMCs were isolated by Ficoll Paque Plus density gradient separation without further T cell sorting. RNA quality was checked with an Agilent 2100 Bioanalyzer and agarose gel, and concentration with a NanoDrop 2000.

The protocol used for the library was multiplex PCR. These reads were obtained on an Illumina HiSeq 4000. TCR beta libraries were built with iRepertoire HTBI primers and Arm-PCR amplification of CDR3 regions. PCR products were gel purified before sequencing. As for the original processing: Across samples, 55 to 80 TRBV and 12 to 15 TRBJ segments were identified and used for gene usage analysis of CDR3 amino acid clonotypes. COPE and FqMerger were used to merge filtered high-quality paired reads into contigs. Contigs were aligned with BLAST to IMGT TRBV, TRBD and TRBJ reference genes, and CDR3 was defined per IMGT. Any clonotype with a frequency above 0.1% was classified as a highly expanded clone. Repertoire diversity was measured by Shannon entropy, and V-J evenness by the Gini coefficient. Clonotypes shared by more than one individual were considered public. The raw public data were reprocessed by TCRdb itself: fastp quality trimming at Q25, MiXCR clonotype calling, in-frame beta chains only. Entries are consolidated by CDR3 protein sequence, retaining the most common genes and DNA. For this entry, the V and J calls and clone size follow TCRdb and not the study's own pipeline. The sample includes a few hundred thousand distinct CDR3 sequences, with roughly 12% observed a single time. Jointly, the top ten make up 15% to 20% of the sample.

These data were also reused for a study on T cells in Graves' hyperthyroidism and ophthalmopathy. The second study's paper adds: Stable Graves' hyperthyroidism was defined as the absence of progression to ophthalmopathy over 18 months of follow-up. Hyperthyroidism patients were newly diagnosed, with disease duration under 2 months, and aged 18 to 65 years. The study excluded patients with uncontrolled infections, other autoimmune diseases, pregnancy or lactation. Diagnoses were based on clinical symptoms, serum thyroxine and TRAb, thyroid ultrasound and orbital computed tomography. A first-round RT-PCR of the TCR CDR3 used the HTBI primer set with the Qiagen OneStep RT-PCR kit. Most expanded thyroid clonotypes (frequency above 0.001) were also detected in blood, suggesting blood repertoires may reflect thyroid immune responses. In cross-validation, a model built on a 13 V-J signature told ophthalmopathy apart from stable hyperthyroidism with approximately 90% sensitivity and around 84% specificity, and in testing the same model reached 80%/75%. In validation, progression to ophthalmopathy was predicted by the model with nearly 71% sensitivity and 72% to 85% specificity, a median of approximately 7.1 months before onset. To identify distinguishing TCR V-J signatures, a discovery cohort of about 100 patients was used, comprising 40 to 45 with Graves' ophthalmopathy and around 60 with stable Graves' hyperthyroidism. Prospective prediction of ophthalmopathy was tested in an independent validation cohort consisting of 18 to 20 hyperthyroidism patients and 15 to 17 patients who later progressed to ophthalmopathy. The 90 or so discovery patients were randomly split 7:3 into training and test sets. In addition, the study compared T-cell repertoires in thyroid tissue and in blood from five or six Graves' hyperthyroidism patients. After sampling, hyperthyroidism patients received methimazole starting at 30 mg daily, and ophthalmopathy patients received high-dose intravenous methylprednisolone. A second multiplex PCR round built the libraries, followed by size selection and purification. Sequencing of the libraries was done on an Illumina HiSeq2000 using paired-end 100 bp reads. Raw data were processed with SOAPnuke, discarding reads with adapters, uncalled bases, mean Phred below 15, or no exact constant-primer or identifier match. COPE v1.2.5 was used to merge the high-quality paired reads, and each unique nucleotide sequence was defined as a clonotype. Clonotypes were aligned to IMGT TRBV, TRBD and TRBJ reference segments using MiTCR v1.1. Only V-J combinations with frequency above 0.0001, covering approximately 99% of repertoires, were analysed. A TCS score was defined as the ratio between F50 (clonal expansion) and ExV (chaos), using BLOSUM62-based TCRdist between CDR3 peptides within each V-J. Welch's t-statistics and random forest reduced around 510 V-J features to 13, which were used in a naive Bayes classifier (R e1071). No statistical method was used to fix the sample size in advance, and group allocation was not hidden from the investigators. The paper reports TCR Vbeta CDR3 sequencing of more than 120 peripheral blood samples: 43 ophthalmopathy, about 75 hyperthyroidism and around 17 progressor patients.

The V gene is TRBV11-2 and the J gene is TRBJ1-2, with no confidently assigned D gene. Sequences were derived from peripheral blood mononuclear cells (PBMCs), sampled at new diagnosis, from a patient treated with antithyroid drugs. This clonotype was obtained from a woman between 18 and 29 years old with Graves disease. Donor details come from another sample of the same person, matched by shared clones. The DNA sequence is TGTGCCAGCAGTTTAACCCCTGGGGTAACTGGCTACACCTTC. Its product reads: CASSLTPGVTGYTF.